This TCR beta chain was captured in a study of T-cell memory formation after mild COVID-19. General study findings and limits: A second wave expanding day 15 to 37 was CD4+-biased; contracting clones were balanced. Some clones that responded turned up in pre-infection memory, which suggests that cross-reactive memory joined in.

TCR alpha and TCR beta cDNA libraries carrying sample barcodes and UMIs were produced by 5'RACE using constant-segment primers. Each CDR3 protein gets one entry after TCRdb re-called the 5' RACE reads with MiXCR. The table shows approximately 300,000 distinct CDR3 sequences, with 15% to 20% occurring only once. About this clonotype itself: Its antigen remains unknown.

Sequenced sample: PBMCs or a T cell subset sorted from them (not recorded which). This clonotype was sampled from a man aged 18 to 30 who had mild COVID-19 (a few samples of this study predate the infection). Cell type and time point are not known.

The CDR3 region is CASSFSPGTNTGELFF. CDR3 DNA sequence: TGTGCCAGCAGCTTTTCACCAGGGACGAACACCGGGGAGCTGTTTTTT. This chain joins TRBV7-9 and TRBJ2-2; D is perhaps TRBD1 (5 bases). The CDR3 is 16 residues long. CDR1 is SEHNR and CDR2 is FQNEAQ in the germline V gene (reference sequence). Trimming removed 3 bases from V and 0 bases from J, with 11 bases in between.